This T cell receptor (beta chain) was recorded in a study of blood T cell repertoires in COVID-19. Patients of the Seattle cohort, enrolled during active infection, were followed longitudinally. Produced via immunoSEQ multiplex PCR; TCRdb's table is partial and in-frame only. The table lists a few hundred thousand clones, approximately 91% of them singletons. Germline V gives CDR1 SNHLY, CDR2 FYNNEI. This CDR3 is 15 amino acids long. V was pared by 2 bases and J by 1 base, with 11 bases between. The chain joins TRBV2 to TRBJ2-5, with D possibly being TRBD1 (6 bases). The sample comprised peripheral blood. The TCR comes from a person aged 18-29 years with COVID-19, enrolled during active disease. CDR3 sequence reads: CASSERTVFQETQYF. The DNA of the CDR3 is TGTGCCAGCAGTGAAAGGACAGTTTTCCAAGAGACCCAGTACTTC.